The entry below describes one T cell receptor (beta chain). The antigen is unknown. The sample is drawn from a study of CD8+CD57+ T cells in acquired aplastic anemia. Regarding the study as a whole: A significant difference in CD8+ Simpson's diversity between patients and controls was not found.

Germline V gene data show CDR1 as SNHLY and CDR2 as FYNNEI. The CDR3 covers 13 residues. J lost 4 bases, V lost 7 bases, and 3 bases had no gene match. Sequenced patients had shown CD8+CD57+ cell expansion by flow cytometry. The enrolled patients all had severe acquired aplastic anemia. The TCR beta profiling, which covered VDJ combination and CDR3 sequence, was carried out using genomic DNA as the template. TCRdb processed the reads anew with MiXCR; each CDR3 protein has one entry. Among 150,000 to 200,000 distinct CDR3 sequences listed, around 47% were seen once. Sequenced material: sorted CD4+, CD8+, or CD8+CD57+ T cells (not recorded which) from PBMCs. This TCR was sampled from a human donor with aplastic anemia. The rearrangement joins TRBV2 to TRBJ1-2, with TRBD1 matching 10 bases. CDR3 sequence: CASKGQGSYGYTF. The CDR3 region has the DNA TGTGCCAGCAAGGGACAGGGGAGCTATGGCTACACCTTC.